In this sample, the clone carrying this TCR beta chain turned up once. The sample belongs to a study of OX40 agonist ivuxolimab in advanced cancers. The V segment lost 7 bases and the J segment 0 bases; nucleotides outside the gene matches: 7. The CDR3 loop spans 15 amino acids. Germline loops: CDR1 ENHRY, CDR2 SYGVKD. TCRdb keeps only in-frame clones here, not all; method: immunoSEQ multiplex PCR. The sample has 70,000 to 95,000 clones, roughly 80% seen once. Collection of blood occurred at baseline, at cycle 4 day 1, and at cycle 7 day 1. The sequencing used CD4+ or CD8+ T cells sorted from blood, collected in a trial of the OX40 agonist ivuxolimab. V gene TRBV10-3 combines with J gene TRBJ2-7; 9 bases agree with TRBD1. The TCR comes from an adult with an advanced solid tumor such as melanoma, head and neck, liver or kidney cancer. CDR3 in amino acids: CAITKGQGSSYEQYV. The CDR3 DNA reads TGTGCCATCACCAAGGGACAGGGAAGCTCCTACGAGCAGTACGTC.